This T cell receptor (beta chain) came from a study of cytomegalovirus exposure and HLA in healthy donors. With respect to this clone: Other DNA sequences from this sample encode an identical CDR3 as well.

Primers included in the PCR were 60 Vbeta and 13 Jbeta primers. Assay used: immunoSEQ multiplex PCR; TCRdb lists only in-frame clones, some missing. The data contain more than 100,000 clones, approximately 77% of them singletons. Sequencing was performed on PBMCs. The receptor was isolated from a woman between 40 and 50 years old in good health and CMV-seronegative.

CDR3 residues: CASSYSPTTNEKLFF. CDR3 in DNA: TGTGCCAGCAGTTACTCGCCTACAACTAATGAAAAACTGTTTTTT. The J gene is TRBJ1-4, the V gene TRBV6-5; unclear D gene. CDR1 is MNHEY, CDR2 SVGAGI, per germline. This CDR3 has 15 amino acids. Trimming removed 0 bases at V and 0 bases at J, with 5 bases between.